Following are 32 T cell receptor beta chains from one sample sequenced in a study of human thymus T cells. TCRdb keeps only in-frame clones here, not all; method: immunoSEQ multiplex PCR. This table holds some 46,000 clones, around 95% found once. The sequencing input was blood. These receptors came from a girl under three years old with a congenital heart defect but otherwise immunologically healthy.

The chain links TRBV7-3 to TRBJ2-2, with 9 nucleotides matching TRBD1. The V and J ends lost 5 bases and 6 bases, in that order; junction bases with no gene match: 1. Germline values: CDR1 SGHTA, CDR2 FQGTGA. The CDR3 length is 13 residues. CDR3 residues: CASSRQGAGELFF. CDR3 coding DNA: TGTGCCAGCAGCAGACAGGGGGCCGGGGAGCTGTTTTTT.

The genes are TRBV6-6 and TRBJ2-1; no reliable D call. The CDR3 has 12 amino acids. Trimming took 2 bases from V and 8 from J, leaving 7 bases between them. CDR1 is MNHNY, CDR2 SVGAGI, per germline (reference sequence). The CDR3 DNA reads TGTGCCAGCAGTTACCTTTTGGATGAGCAGTTCTTC. Its translation: CASSYLLDEQFF.

This clone was seen once. CDR3: CASSLGGTSGSYEQYF. The CDR3 DNA follows: TGTGCCAGCAGCTTGGGAGGGACTAGCGGTTCCTACGAGCAGTACTTC. The chain couples TRBV5-4 to TRBJ2-7, with 11 bases lining up with TRBD2. This CDR3 region has 16 residues. In germline, CDR1 is SGHNT, CDR2 YYREEE (reference sequence). J gave up 1 base and V 0 bases, and 3 bases lay outside the gene matches.

V gene TRBV5-1 combines with J gene TRBJ2-1; maybe TRBD2 (5 bases). The CDR3 has 15 amino acids. Looked up from germline, CDR1 is SGHRS and CDR2 is YFSETQ. The V end lost 7 bases, the J end lost 0 bases, and 14 bases lay between the germline ends. The CDR3 loop is CASGGGRGSYNEQFF. Here the CDR3 DNA reads TGCGCCAGCGGTGGTGGCCGGGGCTCCTACAATGAGCAGTTCTTC.

The V call is TRBV5-1, the J call TRBJ1-2, with D possibly TRBD1 on 5 matching bases. Trimming took 7 bases from V and 8 from J, leaving 15 bases between them. CDR3 length: 12 residues. Germline V gives CDR1 SGHRS, CDR2 YFSETQ. The CDR3 region has the DNA TGCGCCAGCGTCGGACGGGCAGGGGGCTACACCTTC. This codes for CASVGRAGGYTF.

This chain connects TRBV5-4 to TRBJ2-6, with 7 nucleotides matching TRBD1. V gave up 3 bases and J gave up 0 bases; unmatched junction bases: 9. Germline-derived CDR1 and CDR2 are SGHNT and YYREEE (reference sequence). This CDR3 has 18 residues. The CDR3 loop reads CASSSRQGPLSGANVLTF. The CDR3 coding sequence is TGTGCCAGCAGCTCCCGACAGGGACCTCTCTCTGGGGCCAACGTCCTGACTTTC.

The sample holds one count of this clone. V is TRBV19 and J is TRBJ1-1; D might be TRBD1 (5 bases). The germline V gene has CDR1 LNHDA and CDR2 SQIVND (reference sequence). The CDR3 is 14 amino acids. Trimming shortened V by 6 bases and J by 2 bases, and 13 bases separated the two germline ends. The CDR3 region has the DNA TGTGCCAGTAGGGCCACTAGGGGAAACACTGAAGCTTTCTTT. Translating it yields CASRATRGNTEAFF.

The CDR3 is CASSFEPGELFF. The DNA of the CDR3 is TGTGCCAGCAGCTTCGAACCCGGGGAGCTGTTTTTT. V usage is TRBV11-3 and J usage is TRBJ2-2; D is unclear. The CDR3 consists of 12 residues. Trimming removed 3 bases from V and 6 bases from J, with 5 bases in between. CDR1 and CDR2 from the germline V gene are SGHNT and YENEEA.

The chain combines TRBV11-3 with TRBJ1-1; no firm D call. Germline V gives CDR1 SGHNT, CDR2 YENEEA. The ends were cut back, 0 bases at V and 5 bases at J, with 7 bases in the middle. The CDR3 is 13 amino acids. Here the CDR3 DNA reads TGTGCCAGCAGCTTAGAAGGAAGGACTGAAGCTTTCTTT. Its translation is CASSLEGRTEAFF.

V and J are TRBV7-2 and TRBJ2-5, with D perhaps TRBD2 (5 bases). The CDR3 is made up of 15 amino acids. Trimming stripped 1 base from V and 1 base from J, with 10 bases between. Germline V gives CDR1 SGHTA, CDR2 FQGNSA. CDR3 protein: CASSLGIRGQETQYF. The CDR3 DNA is TGTGCCAGCAGCTTAGGAATCCGGGGCCAAGAGACCCAGTACTTC. The full variable domain, with the rest looked up from reference TRBV7-2 and TRBJ2-5, is GAGVSQSPSNKVTEKGKDVELRCDPISGHTALYWYRQSLGQGLEFLIYFQGNSAPDKSGLPSDRFSAERTGGSVSTLTIQRTQQEDSAVYLCASSLGIRGQETQYFGPGTRLLVL.

This clone was picked up a small number of times. The V call is TRBV12-5, the J call TRBJ1-5; no clear D gene. This CDR3 comprises 14 residues. Looked up from germline, CDR1 is LGHNT and CDR2 is FRNRAP. Trimming pared 1 base from V and 2 bases from J, leaving 6 bases between. This CDR3 reads CASGLGVGNQPQHF. In DNA, the CDR3 is TGTGCTAGTGGTTTGGGGGTAGGCAATCAGCCCCAGCATTTT.

This sequence joins TRBV29-1 and TRBJ1-1, with 7 nucleotides matching TRBD1. Germline V gene lookup returns CDR1 SQVTM and CDR2 ANQGSEA. The V gene end was trimmed by 8 bases and the J gene end by 7 bases; junction bases not matched to a gene: 10. The length of the CDR3 is 12 residues. In DNA, the CDR3 is TGCAGCTCCACAGGGGTCGAGCTTGAAGCTTTCTTT. The encoded protein is CSSTGVELEAFF.

This rearrangement joins TRBV2 to TRBJ2-3; 10 bases align to TRBD1. Trimming at V came to 5 bases and at J to 4 bases, leaving 9 bases not matched to a gene. The CDR3 contains 16 residues. Germline CDR1 is SNHLY and CDR2 is FYNNEI. This CDR3 reads CASSQPGTGVPDTQYF. DNA of the CDR3: TGTGCCAGCAGTCAACCCGGGACAGGGGTCCCAGATACGCAGTATTTT.

The CDR3 nucleotides are TGTGCCAGCAGCCCCGTTGTCGGGGCCAACGTCCTGACTTTC. Protein: CASSPVVGANVLTF. This chain uses TRBV7-9 with TRBJ2-6, with unresolved D. This CDR3 spans 14 amino acids. CDR1 is SEHNR, CDR2 FQNEAQ, per germline (reference sequence). V lost 5 bases to trimming and J lost 4 bases, with 9 bases between them.

V usage is TRBV5-1 and J usage is TRBJ2-7; a possible D gene is TRBD1 (5 bases). The germline gives CDR1 SGHRS, CDR2 YFSETQ. The CDR3 totals 17 residues. V was shortened by 2 bases and J by 0 bases, with 18 bases between the two germline ends. The DNA for the CDR3 is TGCGCCAGCAGCTTAAGTGGGATGGGCAGGGCCTCCTACGAGCAGTACTTC. It translates to CASSLSGMGRASYEQYF.

This clone was picked up one time. The chain carries TRBV21-1 and TRBJ2-7; the table's D gene call, TRBD1, was not cross checked with the DNA. TRBV21-1 is deemed a pseudogene. This CDR3 has 16 residues. The CDR3 bases are TGTGCCAGCAGCAAAGAGGTTGGACAGCTAACCTACGAGCAGTACTTC. This translates into CASSKEVGQLTYEQYF.

The chain carries TRBV12-5 and TRBJ2-3; D is unresolved. Between the trimmed V and J ends, which lost 0 bases and 6 bases, there was a span of 4 bases. CDR3 length: 12 amino acids. Germline lookup yields CDR1 LGHNT and CDR2 FRNRAP. CDR3 in DNA: TGTGCTAGTGGTTTGGTAAAGGATACGCAGTATTTT. Protein: CASGLVKDTQYF.

V gene TRBV12-1 combines with J gene TRBJ2-7; no check of the table's D call, TRBD2, against the DNA was made. TRBV12-1 is listed as a pseudogene. The CDR3 is 16 residues long. CDR3 residues: CASSSGGRAHSYEQYF. CDR3 nucleotides: TGTGCCAGCAGCTCGGGAGGCCGGGCTCACTCCTACGAGCAGTACTTC.

This clone was seen only once. J is TRBJ2-7 and V is TRBV6-5; weak D call: TRBD1 (6 bases). Germline V gene data show CDR1 as MNHEY and CDR2 as SVGAGI. The CDR3 covers 13 residues. V lost 10 bases to trimming and J lost 2 bases, with 15 bases between them. The chain's CDR3 is CATQNRVTYEQYF. CDR3 coding DNA: TGTGCCACCCAGAACAGGGTAACCTACGAGCAGTACTTC.

On this clone itself: Germline is not matched at one junction end, which may reflect a read error. V is TRBV27 and J is TRBJ1-4, with 8 bases that match TRBD1. In germline, CDR1 is MNHEY, CDR2 SMNVEV (reference sequence). This CDR3 comprises 17 residues. In nucleotides, the CDR3 is TGTGCCAGCTGTTTGGGACAGGTCCCGCGCCACCATGAAAAACTGTTTTTT. Its translation is CASCLGQVPRHHEKLFF.

The CDR3 DNA reads TGTGCCAGTAAAGTACAGGGGAGGGGGAACACTGAAGCTTTCTTT. Translated: CASKVQGRGNTEAFF. The rearrangement uses TRBV19 and TRBJ1-1; 7 nucleotides line up with TRBD1. CDR3 length: 15 residues. V shed 7 bases and J 1 base; nucleotides not matched to a gene: 9. Per germline, CDR1 LNHDA and CDR2 SQIVND (reference sequence).

The chain recombines TRBV10-1 with TRBJ2-3, with TRBD2 matching over 9 bases. Germline CDR1 WNHNN, CDR2 SYGVQD (reference sequence). The V gene end was trimmed by 3 bases and the J gene end by 3 bases; junction bases not matched to a gene: 10. The CDR3 has 17 amino acids. The CDR3: CASSDSLAGRDTDTQYF. The CDR3 DNA reads as TGCGCCAGCAGTGACTCCCTAGCGGGGAGGGATACAGATACGCAGTATTTT.

The chain combines TRBV7-3 with TRBJ2-3; the D gene is possibly TRBD2 (6 bases). This CDR3 has 14 residues. Trimming shortened V by 2 bases and J by 2 bases, and 8 bases separated the two germline ends. Germline lookup yields CDR1 SGHTA and CDR2 FQGTGA. The CDR3 DNA sequence: TGTGCCAGCAGCTTAGCGGGGATCACAGATACGCAGTATTTT. This sequence encodes CASSLAGITDTQYF.

The gene calls are TRBV11-2 and TRBJ2-7; TRBD2 matches 9 bases. Per germline, CDR1 SGHAT and CDR2 FQNNGV. V trimming: 6 bases; J trimming: 6 bases; junction bases outside the gene matches: 6. The CDR3 runs 13 residues. The CDR3: CASSQAREGEQYF. Written as DNA, the CDR3 is TGTGCCAGCAGTCAGGCGCGGGAGGGCGAGCAGTACTTC.

The V gene is TRBV15, the J gene TRBJ2-3, with 7 bases fitting TRBD1. CDR1 is LNHNV, CDR2 YYDKDF, per germline (reference sequence). CDR3 length: 17 residues. V trimming: 3 bases; J trimming: 2 bases; junction bases outside the gene matches: 11. CDR3: CATSRAEGARNTDTQYF. The CDR3, as DNA: TGTGCCACCAGCAGGGCTGAGGGGGCGAGAAACACAGATACGCAGTATTTT.

The rearrangement joins TRBV29-1 to TRBJ2-7, with no clear D. Germline V CDR1 and CDR2: SQVTM, ANQGSEA. Trimming pared 0 bases from V and 0 bases from J, leaving 6 bases between. The CDR3 loop spans 13 amino acids. CDR3 DNA sequence: TGCAGCGTTGAAGATAGTCGCTCCTACGAGCAGTACTTC. This sequence encodes CSVEDSRSYEQYF.

V is TRBV6-1 and J is TRBJ2-1; either TRBD1 or TRBD2 may supply D (5 bases each). This CDR3 has 15 amino acids. Deletions cut 0 bases from V and 5 bases from J, with 11 bases between. Germline V gene lookup returns CDR1 MNHNS and CDR2 SASEGT. CDR3 sequence reads: CASSEALGADNEQFF. DNA of the CDR3: TGTGCCAGCAGTGAAGCCCTCGGGGCTGACAATGAGCAGTTCTTC.

The rearrangement joins TRBV27 to TRBJ1-2; 9 bases map to TRBD1. The CDR3 is 15 residues long. V shed 2 bases and J 5 bases; nucleotides not matched to a gene: 6. The germline gives CDR1 MNHEY, CDR2 SMNVEV (reference sequence). CDR3: CASSLRQGVRYGYTF. CDR3 nucleotide sequence: TGTGCCAGCAGTTTAAGACAGGGGGTACGATATGGCTACACCTTC.

V gene TRBV2 combines with J gene TRBJ2-1; D possibly corresponds to TRBD1 (5 bases). Germline V gives CDR1 SNHLY, CDR2 FYNNEI. The CDR3 covers 11 residues. Trimming left V 3 bases short and J 14 bases short, with 11 bases between. As DNA, the CDR3 is TGTGCCAGCAGTGAGGGCAGGGCAAAGTTCTTC. Translating it yields CASSEGRAKFF.

The CDR3 nucleotides read TGTGCCAGCTCACCCAGGGGGAGTTATGGCTACACCTTC. This translates into CASSPRGSYGYTF. This chain connects TRBV18 to TRBJ1-2, with 7 bases matching TRBD1. Trimming cost V 3 bases and J 5 bases; bases outside gene matches: 3. The CDR3 extends over 13 amino acids. Looked up from germline, CDR1 is KGHSH and CDR2 is LQKENI.

V and J are TRBV5-1 and TRBJ2-1; 13 bases are shared with TRBD2. CDR1 and CDR2 from the germline V gene are SGHRS and YFSETQ. V dropped 3 bases and J dropped 8; count of bases not matched to a gene: 14. The CDR3 runs to 18 residues. CDR3 amino acids: CASSSQPGLAGYPDEQFF. DNA for the CDR3: TGCGCCAGCAGCTCGCAGCCGGGACTAGCGGGATATCCGGATGAGCAGTTCTTC.

The J gene is TRBJ2-1, the V gene TRBV6-5, with 10 bases identical to TRBD1. V lost 5 bases, J lost 8 bases, and 9 bases stayed unmatched. Germline V lookup: CDR1 MNHEY, CDR2 SVGAGI. The CDR3 covers 15 residues. The CDR3 is CASSQNSGTGDEQFF. In DNA form, the CDR3 reads TGTGCCAGCAGTCAGAACTCGGGGACAGGGGATGAGCAGTTCTTC.